This T cell receptor beta chain was recovered during a study of cytomegalovirus exposure and HLA in healthy donors. Trimming cost V 4 bases and J 0 bases, with 13 bases left between them. Germline CDR1 is SGHDN and CDR2 is FVKESK. The CDR3 totals 15 residues. Turning to this clone: The antigen is unknown.

The PCR contained 60 Vbeta and 13 Jbeta primers. Data came from immunoSEQ multiplex PCR; TCRdb stores just in-frame clones and leaves some out. The profile covers tens of thousands of clones, with roughly 81% appearing a single time and 11% taken by the ten largest. Study-wide points: A few CMV-associated chains were confirmed in vitro to be specific for CMV antigens.

The chain is built from TRBV14 and TRBJ2-7; TRBD1 might be the D (5 bases). The sample consisted of PBMCs. The sequence came from a human donor in good health. The CDR3 reads CASSPDSPRSYEQYF. As DNA, the CDR3 is TGTGCCAGCAGCCCCGACAGTCCTCGCTCCTACGAGCAGTACTTC.